This T cell receptor (beta chain) was identified in a study of regulatory T cells in long-lasting Graves disease. Regarding the study as a whole: Persistent disease showed a preference for TRBV28, TRBJ1-2 and TRBJ2-5. Persistent Graves' disease cases displayed lower TCR diversity than newly diagnosed ones.

This clonotype has ten or more counts. Its antigen is not known. V lost 6 bases and J lost 2, with 14 bases in between. CDR1 is DFQATT, CDR2 SNEGSKA, per germline (reference sequence). This CDR3 spans 13 amino acids. Time point indicated: newly diagnosed GD, antithyroid drugs for less than 3 months. Preparation of the TCR library used RNA extracted from PBMCs. Building of the TCR beta libraries involved iRepertoire HTBI primers and Arm-PCR of CDR3 regions. TCRdb independently ran MiXCR on the multiplex PCR reads; one entry per CDR3 protein. In the table there are about 520,000 distinct CDR3 sequences, about 12% of which are singletons. The data also belong to a second study, concerning T cells in Graves' hyperthyroidism and ophthalmopathy. From that study: When the TCR CDR3 underwent first-round RT-PCR, the HTBI primer set was used. Most clonotypes expanded in the thyroid (above 0.001) were also present in blood.

Source: peripheral blood mononuclear cells (PBMCs), taken at new diagnosis, from a patient treated with antithyroid drugs. The V call is TRBV20-1, the J call TRBJ2-7; D may be TRBD2 (7 bases). The sequence came from a young woman with Graves disease. The CDR3 sequence: CSAWRGGTYEQYF. CDR3 DNA: TGCAGTGCCTGGAGGGGGGGAACCTACGAGCAGTACTTC.